The entry below gives a single T cell receptor beta chain sequence along with its context. The antigen remains undetermined. A second 7 to 11 cycle PCR used barcoded and J-beta primers. Every individual sample yielded 2.5 million or more paired-end reads (each containing CDR3). TCRdb re-derived calls from the 5' RACE reads in MiXCR, one entry per CDR3 protein. The sample shows 1.5 million to 2 million distinct CDR3 sequences, 49% of them seen only once. These data originate in a study of blood T cells in healthy people across ages. Germline V CDR1 and CDR2: SGHTA, FQGNSA. The CDR3 sequence is 12 residues long. Trimming took off 5 bases at V and 11 bases at J, with 15 bases between the two ends. Study-level findings and limits: In older individuals, TCR beta diversity per million T cells was lower, falling roughly linearly with age.

This receptor was obtained from a woman in her 40s in good health. The sample was blood. The rearrangement joins TRBV7-2 to TRBJ2-5; the D is unclear. CDR3 region: CASSDGSNEQYF. In DNA, the CDR3 is TGTGCCAGCAGCGATGGATCCAATGAGCAGTACTTC.